This section outlines one T cell receptor beta chain sequence together with its context. What this receptor recognizes is not known. The data are from a study of monozygotic twins with inflammatory bowel disease (dated by TCRdb to the late 2010s). Study-level background: A total of approximately 28 monozygotic twin pairs were included in the full study, comprising nine German pairs (four IBD-concordant, five IBD-discordant) and 19 IBD-discordant Danish pairs. The search for disease-associated traits relied mainly on comparing, within discordant pairs, IBD patients with their genetically identical healthy co-twins. Each individual had, on average, about 151 000 unique TCRalpha sequences and 181 000 unique TCRbeta sequences available for analysis.

The research as a whole found: The analysis was unable to tell apart different T cell subtypes. The results gave no support for a single strong signal or clonotype linked to IBD. Concordant and discordant twins showed no difference in repertoire similarity, possibly because of limited statistical power. Compared with healthy twins, IBD patients had fewer clonotypes in common with other individuals, a difference most pronounced in patients showing signs of disease activity. Because patients received different immunosuppressive treatments, the repertoires may have picked up extra background noise and variability between individuals. TCRbeta repertoire diversity, by inverse Simpson index, was decreased in IBD patients compared with their healthy co-twins.

The method behind the library was 5' RACE. Preparation of each TCR library used around 3.5 ug of total RNA. For each sample, cDNA was synthesized in eight separate reactions using SMARTScribe reverse transcriptase. Unique molecular identifiers containing a 6-nucleotide sample barcode were introduced through template switching during cDNA synthesis. TCRalpha and TCRbeta cDNA was amplified by two nested PCRs of 16 and 9 cycles, with bead purification after each PCR. Before amplification, the cDNA was both treated with uracil DNA-glycosylase and purified with the QIAquick PCR purification kit. In the second PCR, Illumina TruSeq-compatible adapters and sample-specific barcodes were added. TapeStation and Qubit were used to check library quality and concentration, and around 5.3 ng of each library was pooled. The pooled libraries were sequenced with 2 x 100 bp reads and custom sequencing primers on an Illumina HiSeq2500 single-index Rapid Run. In the authors' own workflow: MiGEC version 1.2.6 was used for UMI-based consensus assembly, which corrected PCR and sequencing errors. MiXCR version 2.1.1 was used for V(D)J alignment, clonotype assembly and CDR3 extraction. Gene usage, clonotype sharing and MAIT/NKT TCR abundance were normalised by analysing the top 1000, 10 000 and 20 000 clonotypes per sample. After downsampling to 27 000 UMIs, diversity was calculated as the inverse Simpson index using the vegan R package. Paired Mann-Whitney U tests were applied to discordant twin pairs, and Benjamini-Hochberg correction was used for multiple testing. After TCRdb reprocessed the reads, each CDR3 protein sequence was kept as one row, without DNA. TCRdb, rather than the study authors, made the V and J calls. The sample table holds about 210,000 distinct CDR3 sequences. Approximately 1.5% of the sample is in the top ten clones.

The cysteine opens and the phenylalanine closes a CDR3 of 12 amino acids. Only the protein is available. According to the germline V gene, CDR1 reads ENHRY and CDR2 reads SYGVKD. From each donor, a roughly 2.5 ml peripheral blood sample was collected into PAXgene tubes and stored at -80 degrees C. Without any T cell sorting, total RNA was extracted from whole blood using the PAXgene blood miRNA kit on an automated QIAcube. Peripheral blood from monozygotic twin pairs who were concordant or discordant for inflammatory bowel disease underwent deep TCRalpha and TCRbeta repertoire profiling using unique molecular barcoding. Smoking habits were recorded for all twin pairs, and each individual was classified as a current, former or never smoker.

The sample consisted of blood. The sequence is built from TRBV10-3 and TRBJ2-7; TCRdb's D call of TRBD1 is untestable without DNA. The source is a human donor with ulcerative colitis or Crohn's disease, or a healthy co-twin of an affected twin (not recorded which). CDR3 loop: CAITTEDYEQYF.